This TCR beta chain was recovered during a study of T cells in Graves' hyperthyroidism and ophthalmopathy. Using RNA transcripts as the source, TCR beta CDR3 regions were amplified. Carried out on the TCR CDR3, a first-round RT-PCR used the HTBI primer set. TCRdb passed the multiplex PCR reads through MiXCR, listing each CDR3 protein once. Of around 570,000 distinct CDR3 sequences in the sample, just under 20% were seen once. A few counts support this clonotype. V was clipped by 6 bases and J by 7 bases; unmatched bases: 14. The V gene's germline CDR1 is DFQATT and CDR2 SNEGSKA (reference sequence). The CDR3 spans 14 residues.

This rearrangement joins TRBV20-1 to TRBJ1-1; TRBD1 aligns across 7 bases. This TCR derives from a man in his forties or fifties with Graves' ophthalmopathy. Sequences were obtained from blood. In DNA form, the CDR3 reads TGCAGTGCCGACGCCGGAGTCGGGGACAGTGAAGCTTTCTTT. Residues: CSADAGVGDSEAFF.